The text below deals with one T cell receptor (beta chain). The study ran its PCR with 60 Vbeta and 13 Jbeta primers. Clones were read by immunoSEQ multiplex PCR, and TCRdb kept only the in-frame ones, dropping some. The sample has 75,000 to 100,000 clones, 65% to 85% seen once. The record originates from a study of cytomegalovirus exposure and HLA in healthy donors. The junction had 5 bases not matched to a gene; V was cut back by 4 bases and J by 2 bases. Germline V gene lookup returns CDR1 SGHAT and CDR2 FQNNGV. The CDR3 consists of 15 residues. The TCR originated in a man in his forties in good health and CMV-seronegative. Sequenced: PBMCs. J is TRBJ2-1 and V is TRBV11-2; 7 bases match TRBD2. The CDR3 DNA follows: TGTGCCAGCAGCTCAAGCGGGACCGCCTACAATGAGCAGTTCTTC. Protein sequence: CASSSSGTAYNEQFF.